Described below is a single TCR beta chain sequence and its context. This sample was included in a study of OX40 agonist ivuxolimab in advanced cancers. Produced via immunoSEQ multiplex PCR; TCRdb's table is partial and in-frame only. The sample shows tens of thousands of clones, roughly 89% of them seen only once. The CDR3 is made up of 17 amino acids. From germline, CDR1 is LGHNA and CDR2 YSLEER. V lost 0 bases and J lost 4, with 16 bases in between. The clonotype comes from an adult with an advanced solid tumor such as melanoma, head and neck, liver or kidney cancer. This chain joins TRBV4-3 and TRBJ1-5, with D perhaps matching TRBD1 (6 bases). Sequencing was performed on CD4+ or CD8+ T cells sorted from blood, taken in a trial of the OX40 agonist ivuxolimab. CDR3: CASSQDLVRTANQPQHF. Here the CDR3 DNA reads TGCGCCAGCAGCCAAGATCTTGTGAGGACAGCTAATCAGCCCCAGCATTTT.